These 21 T cell receptor beta chains originate from one sample sequenced in a study of CD8 T cells in ankylosing spondylitis. TCRdb processed the 5' RACE reads anew with MiXCR; each CDR3 protein has one entry. Among some 200,000 distinct CDR3 sequences listed, 9.5% to 15% were seen once. Sequenced material: blood, either unsorted or a sorted T cell fraction (not recorded which). These TCRs come from a male donor with ankylosing spondylitis or in good health (not recorded which).

This clonotype was seen many times. This chain links TRBV29-1 with TRBJ2-1; D is perhaps TRBD2 (7 bases). V was pared by 4 bases and J by 10 bases, with 14 bases between. The CDR3 length is 12 residues. Germline V lookup: CDR1 SQVTM, CDR2 ANQGSEA. The CDR3 DNA is TGCAGCGTTGTGAGGGAGGGGACAGAGCAGTTCTTC. This encodes CSVVREGTEQFF.

In this sample, this clonotype turned up a few times. The CDR3 DNA is TGTGCCAGCAGTTCCCCCCGGGGCAGCTCAGAAGATACGCAGTATTTT. The encoded protein is CASSSPRGSSEDTQYF. The genes are TRBV12-3 or TRBV12-4 and TRBJ2-3; D may correspond to TRBD1 or TRBD2 (5 bases each). V shed 4 bases and J shed 5 bases, with 19 bases lying between them. This CDR3 has 16 residues.

Only a few counts were recorded for this clonotype. For the CDR3, the DNA is TGCAGTGCTAGAGCTTTCTCAGACGAGGATTCACCCCTCCACTTT. It is translated as CSARAFSDEDSPLHF. The chain couples TRBV20-1 to TRBJ1-6; no clear D gene. Germline lookup yields CDR1 DFQATT and CDR2 SNEGSKA (reference sequence). The CDR3 contains 15 residues. V lost 1 base and J 8 bases, leaving 15 bases between the germline ends.

This clonotype was picked up a small number of times. This CDR3 is CASNRAETQYF. Written as DNA, the CDR3 is TGTGCCAGCAACCGGGCGGAGACCCAGTACTTC. The chain has TRBV7-9 and TRBJ2-5; D unresolved. The CDR3 has 11 residues. V gave up 7 bases and J gave up 5 bases, with 8 bases separating them. Looked up from germline, CDR1 is SEHNR and CDR2 is FQNEAQ (reference sequence).

In this sample, this clonotype turned up a few times. V and J are TRBV7-8 and TRBJ1-2, with 8 bases matching TRBD1. Germline loops: CDR1 SGHVS, CDR2 FQNEAQ. CDR3 length equals 18 residues. V shed 5 bases, J shed 4 bases, and the junction held 18 bases outside the gene matches. The CDR3 reads CASSILDRESSVVYGYTF. DNA for the CDR3: TGTGCCAGCAGCATACTGGACAGGGAGAGCTCAGTCGTCTATGGCTACACCTTC.

This clonotype has only a few counts. This chain uses TRBV30 with TRBJ1-1, with D possibly being TRBD1 (6 bases). The CDR3 has 12 residues. CDR1 and CDR2 from the germline V gene are GTSNPN and SVGIG (reference sequence). V lost 7 bases to trimming and J lost 5 bases, with 14 bases between them. CDR3 sequence reads: CASPGGRTEAFF. CDR3 bases: TGTGCCTCGCCGGGGGGGCGGACTGAAGCTTTCTTT.

This clonotype has a handful of counts. The chain links TRBV4-1 to TRBJ2-1, with 8 bases lining up with TRBD1. Trimming took 1 base from V and 3 from J; bases not matched to a gene: 5. Looked up from germline, CDR1 is MGHRA and CDR2 is YSYEKL. This CDR3 is 16 amino acids long. The CDR3 reads CASSQGAGGYYNEQFF. DNA for the CDR3: TGCGCCAGCAGCCAAGGGGCAGGGGGCTACTACAATGAGCAGTTCTTC.

The sample holds a few counts of this clonotype. The chain employs TRBV3-1 and TRBJ2-7, with TRBD1 matching 7 bases. There are 15 residues in the CDR3. The junction had 11 bases not matched to a gene; V was cut back by 5 bases and J by 4 bases. Germline values: CDR1 LGHDT, CDR2 YNNKEL (reference sequence). The CDR3 spells CASSADRDRSYEQYF. In DNA form, the CDR3 reads TGTGCCAGCAGCGCCGACAGGGACAGAAGTTACGAGCAGTACTTC.

This chain links TRBV11-2 with TRBJ2-7; D remains ambiguous. Germline V gene data show CDR1 as SGHAT and CDR2 as FQNNGV. Trimming took 4 bases from V and 7 from J, leaving 5 bases between them. The CDR3 consists of 10 residues. The CDR3 DNA reads TGTGCCAGCAGCTCTACGGAGCAGTACTTC. Translated: CASSSTEQYF.

The rearrangement joins TRBV12-3 or TRBV12-4 to TRBJ1-4; TRBD1 might be the D (5 bases). Trimming left V 5 bases short and J 12 bases short, with 25 bases between. CDR3 length: 16 residues. The CDR3 reads CASSPPRGSRNGELFF. In DNA, the CDR3 is TGTGCCAGCAGTCCCCCTCGGGGGTCTCGGAACGGGGAACTGTTTTTT.

The table lists this clonotype with a few counts. The V gene is TRBV12-3 or TRBV12-4, the J gene TRBJ2-3; 8 bases agree with TRBD2. The CDR3 covers 16 residues. Losses at the gene ends were 2 bases for V and 2 bases for J; bases not matched to a gene: 6. The CDR3 here is CASSLIGGGVTDTQYF. The CDR3 DNA reads as TGTGCCAGCAGTTTAATCGGGGGGGGGGTCACAGATACGCAGTATTTT.

This clonotype was seen a few times. V and J are TRBV20-1 and TRBJ2-1; the D is unclear. Deletions cut 1 base from V and 0 bases from J, with 10 bases between. CDR1 is DFQATT and CDR2 is SNEGSKA in the germline V gene (reference sequence). The CDR3 has 15 amino acids. CDR3 protein: CSARADGYSYNEQFF. The CDR3 DNA is TGCAGTGCTAGAGCCGATGGATACTCCTACAATGAGCAGTTCTTC.

The CDR3 region is CASSPIRGINTEAFF. CDR3 sequence (DNA): TGTGCCAGCAGCCCTATCCGAGGGATTAACACTGAAGCTTTCTTT. The chain uses TRBV7-6 and TRBJ1-1; D call uncertain. The CDR3 spans 15 residues. Germline V gene lookup returns CDR1 SGHVS and CDR2 FNYEAQ. With 5 bases removed from V and 2 bases from J, the gap between germline ends came to 15 bases. Full variable domain (rest looked up from reference TRBV7-6 and TRBJ1-1): GAGVSQSPRYKVTKRGQDVALRCDPISGHVSLYWYRQALGQGPEFLTYFNYEAQQDKSGLPNDRFSAERPEGSISTLTIQRTEQRDSAMYRCASSPIRGINTEAFFGQGTRLTVV.

This clonotype was counted only a few times. This chain joins TRBV10-3 and TRBJ2-2; a weak D match, TRBD2 (6 bases). V was trimmed by 4 bases and J by 4 bases, leaving 7 bases between them. Germline CDR1 reads ENHRY; CDR2 reads SYGVKD. The length of the CDR3 is 13 residues. CDR3 DNA: TGTGCCATCAGTGGGAGGGGCACCGGGGAGCTGTTTTTT. Amino acid sequence: CAISGRGTGELFF.

CDR3 in DNA: TGTGCCATCAGTGAAGACAGGGATGAGACCGGGGAGCTGTTTTTT. As protein: CAISEDRDETGELFF. The chain is built from TRBV10-3 and TRBJ2-2; the match to TRBD1 covers 7 bases. The CDR3 sequence is 15 residues long. Germline V gives CDR1 ENHRY, CDR2 SYGVKD. The V and J ends lost 3 bases and 5 bases, in that order; junction bases with no gene match: 6.

This clonotype was detected only a few times. The chain uses TRBV9 and TRBJ1-4; D not certain. V shed 4 bases and J shed 7 bases, with 17 bases lying between them. The CDR3 totals 15 residues. Germline CDR1 SGDLS, CDR2 YYNGEE. The CDR3 here is CASSTEVGGGEKLFF. The CDR3 coding sequence is TGTGCCAGCAGCACCGAAGTAGGCGGAGGTGAAAAACTGTTTTTT.

Only a few counts were recorded for this clonotype. The chain joins TRBV7-9 to TRBJ1-2, with D maybe TRBD1 (5 bases). The CDR3 totals 14 residues. Germline assignment: CDR1 SEHNR and CDR2 FQNEAQ (reference sequence). The ends were cut back, 4 bases at V and 3 bases at J, with 12 bases in the middle. CDR3 coding DNA: TGTGCCAGCAGCTCCGGACACGACTACTATGGCTACACCTTC. Translation gives CASSSGHDYYGYTF.

This clonotype was detected only a few times. The gene calls are TRBV5-1 and TRBJ2-1; tentative D call: TRBD2 (6 bases). The CDR3 spans 15 residues. V gave up 0 bases and J gave up 5 bases, with 12 bases separating them. Germline V gives CDR1 SGHRS, CDR2 YFSETQ. The CDR3 protein is CASSLAGGANNEQFF. Written as DNA, the CDR3 is TGCGCCAGCAGCTTGGCCGGCGGGGCCAACAATGAGCAGTTCTTC. Full variable domain (rest looked up from reference TRBV5-1 and TRBJ2-1): KAGVTQTPRYLIKTRGQQVTLSCSPISGHRSVSWYQQTPGQGLQFLFEYFSETQRNKGNFPGRFSGRQFSNSRSEMNVSTLELGDSALYLCASSLAGGANNEQFFGPGTRLTVL.

This clonotype came up many times. The chain couples TRBV10-3 to TRBJ2-1, with a tentative D call TRBD1 (5 bases). The germline CDR1 and CDR2 sequences are ENHRY and SYGVKD. The CDR3 is made up of 14 amino acids. Trimming shortened V by 8 bases and J by 9 bases, and 20 bases separated the two germline ends. Written as DNA, the CDR3 is TGTGCCATCCATACGCCTGGGGCATCATCTGAGCAGTTCTTC. Translating it yields CAIHTPGASSEQFF.

This clonotype turned up a few times. This sequence joins TRBV30 and TRBJ2-2; no reliable D call. With 2 bases removed from V and 6 bases from J, the gap between germline ends came to 13 bases. Germline V CDR1 and CDR2: GTSNPN, SVGIG (reference sequence). CDR3 length equals 14 residues. The CDR3 spells CAWSISVVAGELFF. DNA for the CDR3: TGTGCCTGGAGTATAAGTGTGGTGGCCGGGGAGCTGTTTTTT.

The chain has TRBV7-9 and TRBJ1-2; tentatively, D is TRBD1 (6 bases). Germline CDR1 is SEHNR and CDR2 is FQNEAQ (reference sequence). The CDR3 runs 14 residues. Trimming left V 4 bases short and J 3 bases short, with 12 bases between. CDR3 loop: CASSSRDTYYGYTF. The CDR3, as DNA: TGTGCCAGCAGCTCTCGGGACACGTACTATGGCTACACCTTC.